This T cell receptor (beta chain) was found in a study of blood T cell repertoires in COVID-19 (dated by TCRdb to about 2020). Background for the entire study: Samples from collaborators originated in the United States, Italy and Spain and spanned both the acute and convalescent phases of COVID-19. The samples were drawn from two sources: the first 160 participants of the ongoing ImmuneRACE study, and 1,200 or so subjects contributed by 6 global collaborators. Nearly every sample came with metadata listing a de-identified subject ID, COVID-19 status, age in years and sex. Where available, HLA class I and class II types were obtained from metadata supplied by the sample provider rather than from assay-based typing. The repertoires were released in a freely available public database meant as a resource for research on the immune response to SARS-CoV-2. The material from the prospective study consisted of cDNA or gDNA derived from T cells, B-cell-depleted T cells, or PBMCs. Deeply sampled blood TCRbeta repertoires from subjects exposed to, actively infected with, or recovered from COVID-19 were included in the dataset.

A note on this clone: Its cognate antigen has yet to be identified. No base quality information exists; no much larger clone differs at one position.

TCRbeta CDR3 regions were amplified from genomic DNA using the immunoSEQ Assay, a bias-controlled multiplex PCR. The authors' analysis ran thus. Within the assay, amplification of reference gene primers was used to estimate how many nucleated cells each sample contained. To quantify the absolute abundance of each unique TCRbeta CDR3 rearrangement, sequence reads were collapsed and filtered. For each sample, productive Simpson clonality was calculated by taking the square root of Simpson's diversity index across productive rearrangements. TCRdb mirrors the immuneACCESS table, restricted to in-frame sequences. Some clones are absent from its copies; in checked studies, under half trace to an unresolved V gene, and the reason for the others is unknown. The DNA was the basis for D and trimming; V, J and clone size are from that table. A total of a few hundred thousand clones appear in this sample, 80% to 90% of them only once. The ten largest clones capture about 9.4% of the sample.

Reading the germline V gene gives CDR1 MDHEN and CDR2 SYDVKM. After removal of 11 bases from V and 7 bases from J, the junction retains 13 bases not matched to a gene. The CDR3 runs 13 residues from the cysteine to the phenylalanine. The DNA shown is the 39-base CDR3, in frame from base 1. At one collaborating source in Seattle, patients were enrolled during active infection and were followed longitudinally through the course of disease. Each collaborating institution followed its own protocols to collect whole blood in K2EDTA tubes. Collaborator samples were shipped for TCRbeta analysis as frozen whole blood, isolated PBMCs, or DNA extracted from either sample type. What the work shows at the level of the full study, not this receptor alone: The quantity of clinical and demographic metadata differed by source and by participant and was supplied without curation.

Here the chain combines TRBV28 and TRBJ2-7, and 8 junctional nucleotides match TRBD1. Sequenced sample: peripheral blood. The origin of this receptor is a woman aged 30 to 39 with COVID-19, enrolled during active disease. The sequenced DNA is TGTGCCCTTCGACGAACAGGGACAGGAGAGCAGTACTTC. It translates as CALRRTGTGEQYF.